This is a list of T cell receptor beta chains from one sample in a study of T cell responses to AZD1222 COVID-19 vaccine. Profiling relied on immunoSEQ multiplex PCR, and the TCRdb table lists in-frame clones only, not all of them. The sample shows about 200,000 clones, 90% to 95% of them seen only once. The sequencing used peripheral blood, collected 28 days after the second AZD1222 dose. These receptors all come from an adult who received the AZD1222 COVID-19 vaccine. CDR3s include the opening cysteine and the closing phenylalanine or tryptophan. D genes are given only for firm matches. Size tells how often a clone was seen (once, few, many) or the class of an expanded clone, and some rows leave it out.

NA,NA,TRBV11-3,TRBJ1-1,TGTGCCAGCAGCTTAGAAGTGAACACTGAAGCTTTCTTT,CASSLEVNTEAFF
once,NA,TRBV10-2,TRBJ2-7,TGCGCCAGCCCCAGGGAGCACCTCTACGAGCAGTACTTC,CASPREHLYEQYF
NA,NA,TRBV29-1,TRBJ2-5,TGCAGCGTTGGGGAGGGGGGGACCCAGTACTTC,CSVGEGGTQYF
NA,TRBD2,TRBV6-4,TRBJ2-3,TGTGCCAGCAGTCCTAGCGGTAGCACAGATACGCAGTATTTT,CASSPSGSTDTQYF
NA,NA,TRBV27,TRBJ2-1,TGTGCCAGCAGTTTATGGCCCGGGCGGGACACCTACAATGAGCAGTTCTTC,CASSLWPGRDTYNEQFF
NA,NA,TRBV4-1,TRBJ2-3,TGCGCCAGCAGCCAGTACGGGACCGACAACGTCGATACGCAGTATTTT,CASSQYGTDNVDTQYF
NA,NA,TRBV19,TRBJ1-4,TGTGCCAGTAGCCCCGAGGTAACTAATGAAAAACTGTTTTTT,CASSPEVTNEKLFF
NA,NA,TRBV30,TRBJ2-1,TGTGCCTGGAGTGCCGAAATAATGACGGAGCAGTTCTTC,CAWSAEIMTEQFF
NA,TRBD1,TRBV19,TRBJ1-5,TGTGCCAGTAGGGCAGGGGGCTATAGCAATCAGCCCCAGCATTTT,CASRAGGYSNQPQHF
NA,TRBD2,TRBV9,TRBJ2-5,TGTGCCAGCAGCGTTTCCTCTAGCGGGAGTCGAGAGACCCAGTACTTC,CASSVSSSGSRETQYF
once,NA,TRBV28,TRBJ1-5,TGTGCCAGCAGTTTTGTTAACCTACAGGGAAATCAGCCCCAGCATTTT,CASSFVNLQGNQPQHF
NA,TRBD2,TRBV2,TRBJ2-5,TGTGCCAGCAGTGGCGGCGGGGGAGAGACCCAGTACTTC,CASSGGGGETQYF
NA,NA,TRBV19,TRBJ2-7,TGTGCCAGTAGTTCGCAAGGGGGGAACTACGAGCAGTACTTC,CASSSQGGNYEQYF
NA,NA,TRBV27,TRBJ2-7,TGTGCCAGCAGGAAGAGTAGATCACAATACGAGCAGTACTTC,CASRKSRSQYEQYF
NA,TRBD2,TRBV28,TRBJ2-7,TGTGCCAGCCGCCCTTTGACCAGAGCGGGAGCTTTCAACGAGCAGTACTTC,CASRPLTRAGAFNEQYF
NA,NA,TRBV18,TRBJ1-6,TGTGCCAGCTCACCGGGGCAGTTTCATAATTCACCCCTCCACTTT,CASSPGQFHNSPLHF
NA,NA,TRBV9,TRBJ1-2,TGTGCCAGCAGCGTAACACAATCGAGTGGCTACACCTTC,CASSVTQSSGYTF
NA,TRBD1,TRBV18,TRBJ1-1,TGTGCCAGCTCACCGGGACAGGGAAGTTATACTGAAGCTTTCTTT,CASSPGQGSYTEAFF
NA,NA,TRBV6-5,TRBJ2-1,TGTGCCAGCAGTTTGGGGGACGAGCAGTTCTTC,CASSLGDEQFF
NA,NA,TRBV12-3/TRBV12-4,TRBJ1-1,TGTGCCAGCACCCAAAAGGGGGGCACTGAAGCTTTCTTT,CASTQKGGTEAFF
NA,NA,TRBV29-1,TRBJ1-2,TGCAGCGTCGGACAGCCTGTTGATGGCTACACCTTC,CSVGQPVDGYTF
NA,TRBD2,TRBV7-3,TRBJ2-7,TGTGCCAGCAGCTTAATTGGCGGGAGCGGAGAGCAGTACTTC,CASSLIGGSGEQYF
NA,NA,TRBV18,TRBJ2-7,TGTGCCAGCTCACCCCCCGGGGCCTACAGCTCCTACGAGCAGTACTTC,CASSPPGAYSSYEQYF
NA,NA,TRBV27,TRBJ2-6,TGTGCCAGCAGTTACACAGGTAGAGCTGGGGCCAACGTCCTGACTTTC,CASSYTGRAGANVLTF
NA,NA,TRBV6-4,TRBJ2-5,TGTGCCAGCACCCCTAGGCTCCTCCACGGGGAGACCCAGTACTTC,CASTPRLLHGETQYF
NA,TRBD1,TRBV13,TRBJ2-7,TGTGCCAGCAGCCTCGAGGGGCAGGGGGCGGCCGAGCAGTACTTC,CASSLEGQGAAEQYF
NA,NA,TRBV19,TRBJ1-5,TGTGCCAGTAGTGGGACAAGTCAGCCCCAGCATTTT,CASSGTSQPQHF
NA,TRBD1,TRBV29-1,TRBJ1-1,TGCAGCGTGAGTAGTACAGGGGGCACTGAAGCTTTCTTT,CSVSSTGGTEAFF
NA,TRBD2,TRBV30,TRBJ2-7,TGTGCCTGGAGAGACCGGACTAGCGGAATTAACTACGAGCAGTACTTC,CAWRDRTSGINYEQYF
NA,NA,TRBV2,TRBJ2-1,TGTGCCAGCAGTGAAGGACTAGTTTATCCCAATGAGCAGTTCTTC,CASSEGLVYPNEQFF
NA,NA,TRBV28,TRBJ2-7,TGTGCCAGCAGTTTAATGGGTGAGGAGCAGTACTTC,CASSLMGEEQYF
NA,NA,TRBV28,TRBJ1-4,TGTGCCAGCAGTCCCCTGTCCTGGGGGAGTGAAAAACTGTTTTTT,CASSPLSWGSEKLFF
NA,NA,TRBV12-2,TRBJ2-2,TGTGCAAGTCGCTTAGTGATTGCTAGCGGGAGGGCCCCCCACGGCACCGGGGAGCTGTTTTTT,CASRLVIASGRAPHGTGELFF
NA,TRBD1,TRBV4-3,TRBJ1-2,TGCGCCAGCAGCCGAGAGAGAAGGGACAGGACCTATGGCTACACCTTC,CASSRERRDRTYGYTF
NA,TRBD1,TRBV4-1,TRBJ2-7,TGCGCCAGCAGCTCGTCCGGGACAGGGACCTCCTACGAGCAGTACTTC,CASSSSGTGTSYEQYF
NA,NA,TRBV7-3,TRBJ2-3,TGTGCCAGCAGCTTAACCGGTGCAGATACGCAGTATTTT,CASSLTGADTQYF
NA,NA,TRBV7-8,TRBJ2-7,TGTGCCAGCAGCTTAGTTCCTACCTACGAGCAGTACTTC,CASSLVPTYEQYF
once,TRBD1,TRBV19,TRBJ2-4,TGTGCCAGTGGACGAGCCGGGACAGGGAACCTGGTCAAAAACATTCAGTACTTC,CASGRAGTGNLVKNIQYF
once,NA,TRBV18,TRBJ2-6,TGTGCCAGCTCACCACTCGTCAGGGGGGGATCTGGGGCCAACGTCCTGACTTTC,CASSPLVRGGSGANVLTF
once,NA,TRBV9,TRBJ2-5,TGTGCCAGCAGCGCCCGGGCCGCCTCGAGAGAGACCCAGTACTTC,CASSARAASRETQYF
NA,TRBD1,TRBV30,TRBJ2-3,TGTGCCTGGGACAGGGGTTGGGTCACAGATACGCAGTATTTT,CAWDRGWVTDTQYF
NA,NA,TRBV5-1,TRBJ1-4,TGCGCCAGCAGCTTACAGGGAAATAATGAAAAACTGTTTTTT,CASSLQGNNEKLFF
NA,NA,TRBV28,TRBJ2-7,TGTGCCAGCAGGCCCCCCCGGGTCGGGACGGGACTTTCTGAGCAGTACTTC,CASRPPRVGTGLSEQYF
NA,NA,TRBV11-3,TRBJ2-7,TGTGCCAGCAGCTTAGGATCGGAGGGACCCTACGAGCAGTACTTC,CASSLGSEGPYEQYF
NA,NA,TRBV14,TRBJ1-3,TGTGCCAGCAGCCTACCGGGACGCAGCTCTGGAAACACCATATATTTT,CASSLPGRSSGNTIYF
NA,NA,TRBV25-1,TRBJ1-2,TGTGCCAGCAGTGAACCCGGGACATATGGCTACACCTTC,CASSEPGTYGYTF
NA,TRBD1,TRBV5-8,TRBJ1-2,TGTGCCAGCAGCTTGGGGGACAGGGGAGAGGATGGCTACACCTTC,CASSLGDRGEDGYTF
NA,NA,TRBV7-3,TRBJ1-5,TGTGCCAGCAGCCCCCCGGACAGAAGTTTTAGCAATCAGCCCCAGCATTTT,CASSPPDRSFSNQPQHF
NA,NA,TRBV28,TRBJ2-3,TGTGCCAGTATGAGAAATGGAGTGGGGCGGGGAGATACGCAGTATTTT,CASMRNGVGRGDTQYF
NA,NA,TRBV7-9,TRBJ2-1,TGTGCCAGCAGCTTGCCCGGAGAGCAGTTCTTC,CASSLPGEQFF
NA,NA,TRBV18,TRBJ1-1,TGTGCCAGCTCACAGTTGGGAGGAGGGGGCACTGAAGCTTTCTTT,CASSQLGGGGTEAFF
once,TRBD2,TRBV5-4,TRBJ2-1,TGTGCCAGCAGCTTGGACCGAACGGGACTAGCATCCTACAATGAGCAGTTCTTC,CASSLDRTGLASYNEQFF
NA,NA,TRBV9,TRBJ2-7,TGTGCCAGCAGCCCCTCGGGGGGCGGAACCTACGAGCAGTACTTC,CASSPSGGGTYEQYF
once,TRBD2,TRBV11-2,TRBJ2-1,TGTGCCAGCAGCTTAGATCGGGGACTAGTCGTTGAGCAGTTCTTC,CASSLDRGLVVEQFF
few,NA,TRBV5-8,TRBJ1-4,TGTGCCAGCAGCTCGTCCGGATGGAATAATGAAAAACTGTTTTTT,CASSSSGWNNEKLFF
NA,TRBD2,TRBV4-1,TRBJ2-7,TGCGCCAGCAGCCGCGGTCTACTAGCGGGAGCGACCTACGAGCAGTACTTC,CASSRGLLAGATYEQYF